This TCR beta chain was captured by sequencing in a study of blood T cell repertoires in COVID-19. In the study overall: Sites in the United States, Italy and Spain provided acute and convalescent COVID-19 samples. Sources were T cells, B-cell-depleted T cells, or PBMCs; the material itself was cDNA or gDNA.

Enrolled during active infection, Seattle patients were then followed longitudinally. The table lists this clone with a few counts. Sequencing was performed with immunoSEQ multiplex PCR; in TCRdb, only in-frame clones are kept and a portion is missing. The sample holds roughly 140,000 clones; 75% to 90% are singletons and the top ten take about 8%. Germline CDR1 and CDR2: LGHDT and YNNKEL (reference sequence). This CDR3 region has 16 residues. Trimming stripped 4 bases from V and 5 bases from J, with 21 bases between. The sequenced sample consisted of peripheral blood. The clonotype was recovered from a woman in her sixties or seventies with COVID-19, enrolled during active disease. This chain links TRBV3-1 (or the pseudogene TRBV3-2) with TRBJ2-7, with D maybe TRBD2 (6 bases). CDR3 coding DNA: TGTGCCAGCAGCCGGGCGGTTTGGAGGGAGGCGGACGAGCAGTACTTC. Translation: CASSRAVWREADEQYF.